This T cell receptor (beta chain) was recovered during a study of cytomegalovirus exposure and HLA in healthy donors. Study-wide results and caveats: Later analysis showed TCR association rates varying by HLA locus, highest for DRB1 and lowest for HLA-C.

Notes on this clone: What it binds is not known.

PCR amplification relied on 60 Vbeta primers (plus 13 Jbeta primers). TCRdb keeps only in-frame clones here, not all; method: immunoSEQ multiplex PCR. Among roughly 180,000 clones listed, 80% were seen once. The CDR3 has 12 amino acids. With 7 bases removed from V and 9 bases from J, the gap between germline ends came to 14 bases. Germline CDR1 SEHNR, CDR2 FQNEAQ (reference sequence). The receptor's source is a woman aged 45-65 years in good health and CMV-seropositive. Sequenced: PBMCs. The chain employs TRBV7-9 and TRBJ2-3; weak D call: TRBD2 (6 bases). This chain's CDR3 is CASTKWRETQYF. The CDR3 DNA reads TGTGCCAGCACCAAGTGGCGGGAAACGCAGTATTTT.